This T cell receptor beta chain was captured in a study of long-term antiretroviral therapy in people with HIV. Findings and caveats of the study: Blood, drawn from 2004 to 2017, may reflect older ART regimens. Even long-term ART left TRB diversity below transplant donor controls, despite gains.

Version v3.0 of the immunoSEQ assay ran at survey level. TCRdb's copy holds only in-frame clones and misses some; the assay was immunoSEQ multiplex PCR. The table shows 25,000 to 35,000 clones, with 84% occurring only once. Germline V lookup: CDR1 MNHEY, CDR2 SMNVEV (reference sequence). V dropped 2 bases and J dropped 4 bases, with 3 bases sitting between them. The CDR3 runs 11 residues. Before they underwent DNA extraction, samples held about 1-10 million cryopreserved PBMC. Regarding this clone: Its antigen is undetermined. Other DNA sequences of this sample code for an identical CDR3.

V usage is TRBV27 and J usage is TRBJ2-7; D gene uncertain. Specimen: unsorted PBMCs, collected 0.4 years after starting antiretroviral therapy. This sequence originates from a man younger than 35 with HIV. This chain's CDR3 is CASSLGYEQYF. The CDR3 DNA reads TGTGCCAGCAGTTTAGGTTACGAGCAGTACTTC.